The sequence of this TCR beta chain was determined in a study of blood T cell repertoires in COVID-19. Overall study: Nucleic acid was either cDNA or gDNA, and it came from T cells, B-cell-depleted T cells, or PBMCs.

The assay was immunoSEQ multiplex PCR, and TCRdb's table has in-frame clones only and misses some. The data hold fewer than 85,000 clones, with approximately 88% observed a single time. Germline V gene sequence: CDR1 SGHTA, CDR2 FQGNSA. The CDR3 covers 15 residues. With 5 bases clipped from V and 0 bases from J, the junction kept 4 bases outside the gene matches. The sequence was obtained from a man aged 50 to 59 with active COVID-19. The chain has TRBV7-2 and TRBJ2-7, with TRBD1 identical over 10 bases. The sample consisted of peripheral blood. CDR3 region: CASSPDRGSSYEQYF. CDR3 nucleotides: TGTGCCAGCAGCCCGGACAGGGGGAGCTCCTACGAGCAGTACTTC.